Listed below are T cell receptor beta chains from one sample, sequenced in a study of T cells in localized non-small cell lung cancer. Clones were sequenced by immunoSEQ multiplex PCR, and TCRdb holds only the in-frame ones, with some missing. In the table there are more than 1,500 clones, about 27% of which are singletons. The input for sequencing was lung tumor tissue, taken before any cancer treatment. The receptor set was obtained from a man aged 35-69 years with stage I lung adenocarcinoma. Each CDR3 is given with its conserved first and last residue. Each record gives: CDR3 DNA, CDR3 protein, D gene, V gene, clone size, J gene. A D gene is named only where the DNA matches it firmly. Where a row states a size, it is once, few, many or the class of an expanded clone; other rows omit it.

TGTGCCAGCAGCGTCGCGACTAGCGGGATCGACGAGCAGTACTTC CASSVATSGIDEQYF TRBD2 TRBV11-3 medium-sized TRBJ2-7
TGTGCCAGCAGTTACGGCGGGACCACCCAGCCCCAGCATTTT CASSYGGTTQPQHF NA TRBV6-8 few TRBJ1-5
TGTGCCAGCAGTGGTCTGGGACAGGGGACACAGTACGAGCAGTACTTC CASSGLGQGTQYEQYF TRBD1 TRBV28 NA TRBJ2-7
TGTGCCAGCAGCTTAGGAGCTTTACGGGGGAAGAACACTGAAGCTTTCTTT CASSLGALRGKNTEAFF NA TRBV7-7 NA TRBJ1-1
TGTGCCAGCAGTTGGATGCTTGGACGGATGGCGGTCACAGATACGCAGTATTTT CASSWMLGRMAVTDTQYF NA TRBV6-8 NA TRBJ2-3
TGTGCCAGCAGCAGGGGCGGGAGAACCTACGAGCAGTACTTC CASSRGGRTYEQYF TRBD2 TRBV11-3 NA TRBJ2-7
TGTGCCAGCAGTCCAGGGGATAACAGGGTCTCTGGAAACACCATATATTTT CASSPGDNRVSGNTIYF NA TRBV28 NA TRBJ1-3
TGTGCCAGCAGCTTAGGGGGGGACGGGGAGACCCAGTACTTC CASSLGGDGETQYF NA TRBV11-3 few TRBJ2-5
TGTGCCAGCAGCCCCCCGTCTTGGAATGAGCAGTTCTTC CASSPPSWNEQFF NA TRBV7-2 NA TRBJ2-1
TGTGCCAGCAGCGTAACTAGCGGAGTATACAATGAGCAGTTCTTC CASSVTSGVYNEQFF TRBD2 TRBV9 NA TRBJ2-1
TGTGCCAGCAGTCTACCGGGTCCGTCGGACAATGAGCAGTTCTTC CASSLPGPSDNEQFF NA TRBV28 few TRBJ2-1
TGTGCCAGCAGCTCGTCGGGGGGGAACTACAATGAGCAGTTCTTC CASSSSGGNYNEQFF TRBD2 TRBV11-3 NA TRBJ2-1
TGTGCCAGCAGTTCCCGAGGCACTGAAGCTTTCTTT CASSSRGTEAFF NA TRBV6-8 medium-sized TRBJ1-1
TGTGCCAGCAGCCCTCCGGCACGGTTGGTTAACTATGGCTACACCTTC CASSPPARLVNYGYTF NA TRBV11-3 NA TRBJ1-2
TGTGCCACCAGCAGAGATCAGTGGGGAAACACCATATATTTT CATSRDQWGNTIYF NA TRBV15 NA TRBJ1-3
TGTGCCAGCCCCCCGCCAGCCAGGAGTAGCGCCTCTTACGAGCAGTACTTC CASPPPARSSASYEQYF NA TRBV18 few TRBJ2-7
TGTGCCAGCACCAGGCCGGGACAGGGGGCTGAAGCTTTCTTT CASTRPGQGAEAFF TRBD1 TRBV6-8 few TRBJ1-1